This TCR beta chain was observed in a study of T-cell memory formation after mild COVID-19 (dated by TCRdb to 2020 to 2022). For context, the study as a whole: TCR sequence clusters from the two donors were found to be largely donor specific. In two donors, T-cell clones that expanded and contracted after mild COVID-19 were followed by sequencing TCRalpha and TCRbeta repertoires longitudinally. Two young, previously healthy adult volunteers made up the cohort, one male and one female. The paper as a whole reports these results and caveats: Contracting CD4+ clones turned up mainly in the CM and EM memory subsets, whereas EMRA was where CD8+ clones were enriched. Clones contracting from day 15 to 85 had balanced CD4/CD8 phenotypes, while a second wave expanding from day 15 to 37 was biased towards CD4+. The study included only two mild cases, and larger cohorts that include severe cases with pre-infection samples were judged to be necessary. Some responding clones were detected in pre-infection memory, which suggested that pre-existing cross-reactive memory T cells had joined the SARS-CoV-2 response. SARS-CoV-2 specificity of the second-wave clones peaking on day 37 was not confirmed.

Ficoll-Paque density gradient centrifugation was the method used to isolate PBMCs. Sequencing was performed on an Illumina NovaSeq 6000. TCRalpha and TCRbeta cDNA libraries were built by 5'RACE with constant-segment primers, adding sample barcodes and unique molecular identifiers. Trizol reagent was used to extract RNA from every sample. Library amplification was performed in two PCR steps, and a second sample barcode and Illumina TruSeq adapters were introduced in the second step. The libraries were sequenced on an Illumina NovaSeq using 2 x 150 bp paired-end reads. From the authors' description of their analysis: Reads were demultiplexed and collapsed into UMI-guided consensus sequences with migec v1.2.7. With mixcr v2.1.11, UMI consensuses were aligned to TRA and TRB V and J templates and assembled into clonotypes. A clonotype was counted as expanded or contracted only if both edgeR and NoisET called the change significant, with noise models trained on biological replicates. For edgeR calls, the cutoffs were a false discovery rate-adjusted p below 0.01 and a log2 fold-change threshold of 1. As an exploratory analysis of dynamics, PCA with hierarchical clustering was applied to max-normalized trajectories of the 1000 most abundant clonotypes. Separately sequenced CD4+ and CD8+ repertoires were used to assign the CD4 or CD8 phenotype of responding clones. TCRdb's own reprocessing of the public reads used fastp at Q25 and MiXCR and kept productive beta chains. Every entry covers one CDR3 protein and lists the most common genes and DNA from its rows. TCRdb assigned the V and J calls; the authors' analysis was not used. A total of about 500,000 distinct CDR3 sequences appear in this sample, roughly 20% of them only once. Roughly an eighth of the sample belongs to the ten largest clones.

A few counts support this clonotype. This clone's antigen is unknown. No much larger clone exists at a distance of one base, and base qualities are not known. Material for sequencing was PBMCs or a T cell subset sorted from them (not recorded which). This receptor was obtained from an adult woman who had mild COVID-19 (a few samples of this study predate the infection). The sample titles of this study are shuffled in the database, so cell type and time point are left out; the donor was told from shared clones.

CDR3 sequence: CASSRRGQGNVLTF. The base sequence is TGTGCCAGCTCACGCCGCGGACAGGGCAACGTCCTGACTTTC. The chain couples TRBV18 to TRBJ2-6; 8 bases in between match TRBD1. For CDR1 and CDR2, the germline V gene lists KGHSH and LQKENI. The CDR3 numbers 14 residues from cysteine through phenylalanine. The retained sequence is limited to the CDR3, 42 bases, with the frame set at the first base. Germline trimming: 4 bases from V, 9 bases from J; junction bases outside gene matches: 5.